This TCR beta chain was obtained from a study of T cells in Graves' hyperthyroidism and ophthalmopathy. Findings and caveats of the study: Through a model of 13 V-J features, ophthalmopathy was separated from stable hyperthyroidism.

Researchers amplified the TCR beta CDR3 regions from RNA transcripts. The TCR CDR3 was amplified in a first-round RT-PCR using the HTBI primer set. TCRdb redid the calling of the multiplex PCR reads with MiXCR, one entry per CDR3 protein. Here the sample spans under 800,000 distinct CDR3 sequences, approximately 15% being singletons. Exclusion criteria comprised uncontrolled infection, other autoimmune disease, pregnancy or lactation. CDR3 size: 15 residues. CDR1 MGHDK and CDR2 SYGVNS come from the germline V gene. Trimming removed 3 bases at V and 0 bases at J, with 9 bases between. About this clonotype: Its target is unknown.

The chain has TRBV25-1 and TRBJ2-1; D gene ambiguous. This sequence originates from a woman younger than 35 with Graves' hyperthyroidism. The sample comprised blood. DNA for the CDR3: TGTGCCAGCAGTGACCTATTAGGCTCCTACAATGAGCAGTTCTTC. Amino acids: CASSDLLGSYNEQFF.